This entry is about one T cell receptor (beta chain). The antigen it binds to is not known. Within one base of it there is no much larger clone, and no base qualities were kept. The data were obtained in a study of blood T cell repertoires in COVID-19 (dated by TCRdb to about 2020). Study-wide context: Samples covering the acute and convalescent phases of COVID-19 were provided by collaborators in the United States, Italy and Spain. The prospective study material was composed of cDNA or gDNA derived from T cells, B-cell-depleted T cells, or PBMCs. The dataset comprised deeply sampled blood TCRbeta repertoires from subjects exposed to, actively infected with, or recovered from COVID-19. The repertoires were released in a freely available public database meant as a resource for research on the immune response to SARS-CoV-2. The samples were drawn from two sources: the first 160 participants of the ongoing ImmuneRACE study, and 950 to 1,500 subjects contributed by 6 global collaborators. Sample metadata almost always included a de-identified subject ID, COVID-19 status, age in years and sex. Where available, HLA class I and class II types were taken from metadata supplied by the sample provider and were not determined by assay-based typing. The paper's findings and limits, for the study overall: The amount of clinical and demographic metadata varied by source and participant and was provided uncurated.

Relative to germline, V is 2 bases shorter and J is 3 bases shorter, with 12 bases between their ends. The CDR3 runs 15 amino acids, cysteine and phenylalanine included. Only the CDR3 part of the read is kept: 45 bases, read in frame from the first base. CDR1 and CDR2, per the germline V gene, are MNHEY and SVGAGI. TCRbeta CDR3 regions were amplified from genomic DNA using the immunoSEQ Assay, a bias-controlled multiplex PCR. As for the authors' bioinformatics: The number of nucleated cells in each sample was estimated by amplification of reference gene primers within the assay. To quantify the absolute abundance of each unique TCRbeta CDR3 rearrangement, sequence reads were collapsed and filtered. For each sample, productive Simpson clonality was calculated as the square root of Simpson's diversity index over productive rearrangements. Held by TCRdb, this immuneACCESS table contains in-frame sequences only and omits some clones. Under half of the omission traces to an unresolved V gene where checked; the cause of the rest is unknown. D and trimming come from the DNA, and the V and J calls and clone size come from that table. The sample records over 130,000 clones, just under 85% of which are singletons. About 3.4% of the sample rests with the top ten.

In the prospective study, participants were about 18 to 90 years old, resided in about two dozen geographic areas of the United States, and were enrolled through a virtual design. Cohort assignment in the prospective study relied on participant-reported clinical history from a screening survey and a study questionnaire. Mobile phlebotomists in the prospective study collected whole blood, serum and a nasopharyngeal or oropharyngeal swab from every participant. Prospective study participants could optionally give additional blood draws and questionnaires over an approximately 2-month period. Prospective study blood samples were shipped either frozen or at room temperature before DNA extraction.

Recombination connected TRBV6-5 to TRBJ2-3, with the identity of the D gene unclear. The sequenced sample consisted of PBMCs or T cells enriched from blood (not recorded which). The sequence was obtained from a woman aged 50 to 60 with acute COVID-19. The CDR3 region reads CASSYNGLGTDTQYF. At the DNA level, the sequence is TGTGCCAGCAGTTACAATGGGCTGGGTACAGATACGCAGTATTTT.